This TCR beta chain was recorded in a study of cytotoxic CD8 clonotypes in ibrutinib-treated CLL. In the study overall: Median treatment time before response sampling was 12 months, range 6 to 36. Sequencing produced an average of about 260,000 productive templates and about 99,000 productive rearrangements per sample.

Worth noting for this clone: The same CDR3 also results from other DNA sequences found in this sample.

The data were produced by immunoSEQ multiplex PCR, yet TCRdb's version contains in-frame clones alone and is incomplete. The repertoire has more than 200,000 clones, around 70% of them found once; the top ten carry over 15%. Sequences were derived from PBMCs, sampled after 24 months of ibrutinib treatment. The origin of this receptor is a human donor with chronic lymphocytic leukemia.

The CDR3 DNA follows: TGTGCCAGCTCACCAGGGAGGTACGAGCAGTACTTC. This sequence encodes CASSPGRYEQYF. The J gene is TRBJ2-7, the V gene TRBV18, with D perhaps TRBD2 (6 bases). CDR3 length: 12 amino acids. V was cut by 2 bases and J by 4 bases, with 6 bases left in between. Per the germline V gene, CDR1 is KGHSH and CDR2 is LQKENI.